The entry below describes one TCR beta chain. Only a few counts were recorded for this clonotype. This receptor's antigen is unknown. Base qualities are not at hand, and no much larger clone is one base apart. This sample is part of a study of patients and donors after allogeneic stem cell transplantation (dated by TCRdb to about 2020). Library creation used RT-PCR. Sequenced using a NextSeq 550. TCRdb reprocessed the public reads (quality trimming at Q25 with fastp, clone calling with MiXCR) and kept in-frame beta chains. Every CDR3 protein is listed once, alongside the most common genes and DNA of its rows. The sample table lists about 200,000 distinct CDR3 sequences, around two fifths of them with a count of one. The biggest ten clones account for around 10% of the sample. Spanning cysteine to phenylalanine, the CDR3 consists of 12 amino acids. Of the read, only the CDR3 DNA is kept; its 36 bases are in frame from base 1. V trim: 6 bases; J trim: 8 bases; unmatched bases: 5. CDR1 and CDR2 are drawn from the germline V gene: KGHSH, LQKENI.

Specimen: blood, either unsorted or a sorted T cell fraction (not recorded which). The receptor chain draws on TRBV18 and TRBJ2-7, with 9 middle bases fitting TRBD1. The TCR comes from a human donor who was either an allogeneic HSCT recipient or a stem cell or donor lymphocyte infusion donor (not recorded which). It is not recorded whose cells these are; they may come from a transplant donor. DNA sequence: TGTGCCAGCTCGGAGAACAGGGGGCAGCAGTACTTC. Its amino acids are CASSENRGQQYF.